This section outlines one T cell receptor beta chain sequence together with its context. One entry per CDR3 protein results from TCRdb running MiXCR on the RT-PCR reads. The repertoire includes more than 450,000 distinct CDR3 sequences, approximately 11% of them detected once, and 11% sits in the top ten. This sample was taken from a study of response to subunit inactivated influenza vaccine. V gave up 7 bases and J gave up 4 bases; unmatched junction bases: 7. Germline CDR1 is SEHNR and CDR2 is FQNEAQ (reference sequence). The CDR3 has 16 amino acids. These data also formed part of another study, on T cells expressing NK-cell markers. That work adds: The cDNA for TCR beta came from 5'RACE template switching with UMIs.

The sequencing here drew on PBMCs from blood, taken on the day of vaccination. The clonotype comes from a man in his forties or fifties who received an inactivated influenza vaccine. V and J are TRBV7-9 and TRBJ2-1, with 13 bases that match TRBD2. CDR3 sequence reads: CASTPTSGRNYNEQFF. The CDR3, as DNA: TGTGCCAGCACCCCGACTAGCGGGAGGAATTACAATGAGCAGTTCTTC.